The 30 T cell receptor beta chains below all came from one sample that was sequenced in a study of T cell responses to AZD1222 COVID-19 vaccine. Some clones are missing from TCRdb's copy, which holds only in-frame ones; the method was immunoSEQ multiplex PCR. This sample yields about 170,000 clones, of which more than 80% are seen a single time; 6.5% to 7% belongs to the top ten. Sequenced material: peripheral blood, taken on day 0 of AZD1222 vaccination. Receptors were obtained from an adult in good health.

This chain links TRBV6-1 with TRBJ1-2, with 8 bases that match TRBD1. This CDR3 has 17 residues. Germline lookup yields CDR1 MNHNS and CDR2 SASEGT. V lost 0 bases to trimming and J lost 4 bases; unmatched junction nucleotides: 10. The CDR3 protein is CASSEAYQGARVYGYTF. CDR3 in DNA: TGTGCCAGCAGTGAAGCTTACCAGGGGGCGCGGGTCTATGGCTACACCTTC.

This clone showed up just a few times. V and J are TRBV7-2 and TRBJ2-5; the match to TRBD2 covers 10 bases. The V and J ends lost 4 bases and 1 base, in that order; junction bases with no gene match: 3. Germline V CDR1 and CDR2: SGHTA, FQGNSA. The CDR3 consists of 15 residues. The DNA of the CDR3 is TGTGCCAGCAGCTGGATAGCGGGGGGCCAAGAGACCCAGTACTTC. Protein: CASSWIAGGQETQYF.

The chain joins TRBV14 to TRBJ1-1, with no clear D. V shed 5 bases and J shed 4 bases, with 11 bases lying between them. This CDR3 has 13 residues. Per the germline V gene, CDR1 is SGHDN and CDR2 is FVKESK. DNA of the CDR3: TGTGCCAGCAGCTATGGATTTGGCACTGAAGCTTTCTTT. Translated, it gives CASSYGFGTEAFF.

This clone was detected once. The chain uses TRBV7-3 and TRBJ2-6; unclear D gene. Trimming shortened V by 2 bases and J by 2 bases, and 7 bases separated the two germline ends. The V gene's germline CDR1 is SGHTA and CDR2 FQGTGA. The CDR3 has 15 residues. This CDR3 reads CASSLGSPGANVLTF. CDR3 nucleotides: TGTGCCAGCAGCTTAGGGTCGCCTGGGGCCAACGTCCTGACTTTC.

The chain has TRBV3-1 (or the pseudogene TRBV3-2) and TRBJ1-2; D perhaps matches TRBD1 (5 bases). This CDR3 is 15 amino acids long. V was trimmed by 1 base and J by 3 bases, leaving 12 bases between them. Germline V CDR1 and CDR2: LGHDT, YNNKEL (reference sequence). The CDR3: CASSQAGAIHYGYTF. CDR3 bases: TGTGCCAGCAGCCAAGCTGGGGCCATACACTATGGCTACACCTTC.

The chain employs TRBV25-1 and TRBJ1-1, with 12 bases matching TRBD1. Germline V CDR1 and CDR2: MGHDK, SYGVNS. CDR3 length: 16 residues. Unmatched junction bases numbered 6, after V lost 3 bases and J lost 4 bases. CDR3 region: CASSEGQGAFRTEAFF. CDR3 bases: TGTGCCAGCAGTGAGGGACAGGGGGCGTTCCGCACTGAAGCTTTCTTT.

V is TRBV7-3 and J is TRBJ1-4, with TRBD1 as a possible D gene (6 bases). Germline CDR1 reads SGHTA; CDR2 reads FQGTGA. Trimming stripped 5 bases from V and 7 bases from J, with 17 bases between. The CDR3 runs to 15 residues. CDR3 in DNA: TGTGCCAGCAGCCCAACGGGGGGCTCGGGTGAAAAACTGTTTTTT. This gives the protein CASSPTGGSGEKLFF.

This chain uses TRBV6-5 with TRBJ1-5; 7 nucleotides align to TRBD1. Germline V gene data show CDR1 as MNHEY and CDR2 as SVGAGI. The CDR3 length is 15 residues. J lost 9 bases, V lost 8 bases, and 16 bases had no gene match. The CDR3 region has the DNA TGTGCCAGCGGGGGAGGGGGCGACACCCGGGGGCCCCAGCATTTT. Its protein product is CASGGGGDTRGPQHF.

CDR3 DNA sequence: TGTGCCAGCAGTGATCAGCTTCTAGGTACGGAAGCTTTCTTT. Its protein product is CASSDQLLGTEAFF. V is TRBV25-1 and J is TRBJ1-1; D is uncertain. The length of the CDR3 is 14 residues. Germline V gives CDR1 MGHDK, CDR2 SYGVNS. Trimming left V 3 bases short and J 8 bases short, with 16 bases between. Full variable domain (missing parts from reference TRBV25-1 and TRBJ1-1): EADIYQTPRYLVIGTGKKITLECSQTMGHDKMYWYQQDPGMELHLIHYSYGVNSTEKGDLSSESTVSRIRTEHFPLTLESARPSHTSQYLCASSDQLLGTEAFFGQGTRLTVV.

The J gene is TRBJ1-2, the V gene TRBV6-1, with D possibly TRBD1 on 6 matching bases. V dropped 3 bases and J dropped 3 bases, with 8 bases sitting between them. CDR3 size: 13 residues. Germline lookup yields CDR1 MNHNS and CDR2 SASEGT. The CDR3, as DNA: TGTGCCAGCAGTGAGACAGGAGACTATGGCTACACCTTC. It encodes CASSETGDYGYTF.

The genes are TRBV6-5 and TRBJ1-3, with TRBD1 matching over 7 bases. There are 12 residues in the CDR3. J lost 4 bases, V lost 8 bases, and 2 bases had no gene match. CDR1 and CDR2 (germline): MNHEY, SVGAGI. The CDR3: CASGQDGNTIYF. The CDR3 DNA reads as TGTGCCAGCGGACAGGACGGAAACACCATATATTTT.

The V and J genes are TRBV30 and TRBJ2-3; D uncertain. Trimming removed 3 bases from V and 6 bases from J, with 7 bases in between. In germline, CDR1 is GTSNPN, CDR2 SVGIG (reference sequence). The CDR3 has 11 amino acids. Here the CDR3 reads CAWSRPDTQYF. CDR3 in DNA: TGTGCCTGGAGCCGCCCGGATACGCAGTATTTT.

V and J are TRBV6-1 and TRBJ1-2; D unresolved. The CDR3 totals 17 residues. Germline CDR1 reads MNHNS; CDR2 reads SASEGT. The V end lost 3 bases, the J end lost 0 bases, and 17 bases lay between the germline ends. CDR3: CASSDFILQAANYGYTF. For the CDR3, the DNA is TGTGCCAGCAGTGATTTTATTTTGCAGGCCGCTAACTATGGCTACACCTTC.

The CDR3 DNA reads as TGTGCCAGTTCACCGGCAAACACGCAGTATTTT. The encoded protein is CASSPANTQYF. This chain joins TRBV28 and TRBJ2-3; D unresolved. CDR3 length: 11 residues. V lost 9 bases to trimming and J lost 9 bases, with 13 bases between them. Germline CDR1 MDHEN, CDR2 SYDVKM.

V usage is TRBV9 and J usage is TRBJ2-5; 7 bases match TRBD2. The V and J ends lost 2 bases and 1 base, in that order; junction bases with no gene match: 5. Germline CDR1 reads SGDLS; CDR2 reads YYNGEE. This CDR3 region has 15 residues. The CDR3: CASSVKAGSQETQYF. The CDR3 nucleotides are TGTGCCAGCAGCGTTAAAGCGGGGTCCCAAGAGACCCAGTACTTC.

The V call is TRBV2, the J call TRBJ2-2; TRBD2 aligns across 10 bases. V was clipped by 6 bases and J by 7 bases; unmatched bases: 8. The V gene's germline CDR1 is SNHLY and CDR2 FYNNEI. This CDR3 is 15 amino acids long. CDR3 nucleotide sequence: TGTGCCAGCAGACGCCTAGCGGGGGTCAGCGGGGAGCTGTTTTTT. This codes for CASRRLAGVSGELFF.

The gene calls are TRBV19 and TRBJ2-7, with D possibly matching TRBD1 (6 bases). Looked up from germline, CDR1 is LNHDA and CDR2 is SQIVND (reference sequence). Trimming removed 5 bases at V and 2 bases at J, with 10 bases between. CDR3 size: 13 residues. The DNA for the CDR3 is TGTGCCAGTAGTGCCGGGACAACCTACGAGCAGTACTTC. Translating it yields CASSAGTTYEQYF.

This clone was seen just once. The chain recombines TRBV5-5 with TRBJ2-3; D uncertain. Trimming removed 4 bases at V and 2 bases at J, with 5 bases between. Germline CDR1 is SGHKS and CDR2 is YYEKEE (reference sequence). The CDR3 runs to 12 residues. The chain's CDR3 is CASSPPTDTQYF. The CDR3 nucleotides read TGTGCCAGCAGCCCGCCCACAGATACGCAGTATTTT.

J is TRBJ2-5 and V is TRBV5-4, with TRBD2 identical over 7 bases. The CDR3 contains 18 residues. V trimming: 3 bases; J trimming: 0 bases; junction bases outside the gene matches: 14. Germline V gives CDR1 SGHNT, CDR2 YYREEE (reference sequence). The CDR3 DNA sequence: TGTGCCAGCAGCTCGTCACTAGGGGTTAGCGGGTACCAAGAGACCCAGTACTTC. This sequence encodes CASSSSLGVSGYQETQYF.

This clone was observed a single time. The DNA for the CDR3 is TGTGCCAGCAGGTCAGACAGGGCTCGGGCCAACACCTTC. The encoded protein is CASRSDRARANTF. This sequence joins TRBV27 and TRBJ1-2, with 7 positions matching TRBD1. V shed 6 bases, J shed 12 bases, and the junction held 13 bases outside the gene matches. Germline V gene lookup returns CDR1 MNHEY and CDR2 SMNVEV (reference sequence). This CDR3 spans 13 amino acids.

This clone appeared once. The V and J genes are TRBV29-1 and TRBJ2-1; 11 bases align to TRBD2. This CDR3 contains 15 residues. V was pared by 6 bases and J by 3 bases, with 7 bases of the junction left unmatched. CDR1 and CDR2 (germline): SQVTM, ANQGSEA. The CDR3 here is CSVIPGLADYNEQFF. In DNA, the CDR3 is TGCAGCGTCATACCGGGACTAGCGGACTACAATGAGCAGTTCTTC.

The chain is built from TRBV5-6 and TRBJ2-5; D is unclear. This CDR3 has 13 amino acids. V gave up 4 bases and J gave up 1 base, with 8 bases separating them. Germline V gene lookup returns CDR1 SGHDT and CDR2 YYEEEE. The CDR3: CASSQGIQETQYF. CDR3 bases: TGTGCCAGCAGCCAAGGAATCCAAGAGACCCAGTACTTC.

The rearrangement joins TRBV18 to TRBJ1-2, with 9 bases that match TRBD1. Germline-derived CDR1 and CDR2 are KGHSH and LQKENI. The CDR3 has 15 amino acids. The ends lost 6 bases at V and 2 bases at J; junction bases unmatched: 7. CDR3 loop: CASSLDRGQNYGYTF. The CDR3 nucleotides are TGTGCCAGCTCGCTGGACAGGGGCCAGAACTATGGCTACACCTTC.

The chain's CDR3 is CASSPDREYNEQFF. DNA of the CDR3: TGTGCCAGCAGCCCAGACAGGGAATACAATGAGCAGTTCTTC. The chain recombines TRBV11-1 with TRBJ2-1; 7 bases match TRBD1. CDR3 size: 14 residues. Germline V gives CDR1 SGHAT, CDR2 FQDESV (reference sequence). The trim removed 5 bases at V and 4 bases at J, leaving 5 bases unmatched.

V usage is TRBV3-1 (or the pseudogene TRBV3-2) and J usage is TRBJ2-7; 8 bases are a match to TRBD1. After removal of 3 bases from V and 6 bases from J, the junction contained 13 bases not matched to a gene. The germline gives CDR1 LGHDT, CDR2 YNNKEL (reference sequence). The CDR3 runs to 16 residues. This CDR3 is CASSQGDRGPLGEQYV. In DNA, the CDR3 is TGTGCCAGCAGCCAGGGAGACAGGGGCCCTCTCGGCGAGCAGTACGTC.

The chain uses TRBV11-2 and TRBJ2-7; D not resolved. CDR1 is SGHAT, CDR2 FQNNGV, per germline. Trimming removed 1 base at V and 3 bases at J, with 13 bases between. The CDR3 covers 15 residues. The CDR3 DNA follows: TGTGCCAGCAGCTTAGCGGCTAGAACAGACTACGAGCAGTACTTC. Amino acids: CASSLAARTDYEQYF. Complete variable domain (other parts from reference TRBV11-2 and TRBJ2-7): EAGVAQSPRYKIIEKRQSVAFWCNPISGHATLYWYQQILGQGPKLLIQFQNNGVVDDSQLPKDRFSAERLKGVDSTLKIQPAKLEDSAVYLCASSLAARTDYEQYFGPGTRLTVT.

This sequence joins TRBV9 and TRBJ1-2; 11 bases match TRBD1. The germline gives CDR1 SGDLS, CDR2 YYNGEE. The CDR3 length is 15 residues. J was trimmed by 8 bases and V by 4 bases; bases with no gene match: 10. CDR3 sequence: CASSTRTGGEGGYTF. The CDR3, as DNA: TGTGCCAGCAGCACCCGGACAGGGGGCGAGGGCGGCTACACCTTC.

The chain carries TRBV18 and TRBJ2-7, with D possibly being TRBD1 (5 bases). Trimming pared 4 bases from V and 3 bases from J, leaving 13 bases between. Germline V gene data show CDR1 as KGHSH and CDR2 as LQKENI. This CDR3 has 14 residues. The CDR3 is CASSQDRLGYEQYF. CDR3 sequence (DNA): TGTGCCAGCTCACAAGACAGACTGGGCTACGAGCAGTACTTC.

The J gene is TRBJ2-1, the V gene TRBV28, with a possible D match to TRBD2 (6 bases). This CDR3 region has 16 residues. Trimming removed 4 bases at V and 0 bases at J, with 13 bases between. Germline V gives CDR1 MDHEN, CDR2 SYDVKM. The chain's CDR3 is CASSSPPRGSYNEQFF. The CDR3 DNA is TGTGCCAGCAGTTCCCCCCCGCGGGGCTCCTACAATGAGCAGTTCTTC.

The chain joins TRBV3-1 (or the pseudogene TRBV3-2) to TRBJ2-3; 8 positions match TRBD2. Germline CDR1 is LGHDT and CDR2 is YNNKEL (reference sequence). The CDR3 consists of 15 residues. V gave up 2 bases and J gave up 1 base; unmatched junction bases: 2. CDR3 in amino acids: CASSQRRGGTDTQYF. CDR3 bases: TGTGCCAGCAGCCAACGGCGGGGGGGCACAGATACGCAGTATTTT.